This is a list of T cell receptor beta chains from one sample in a study of T-cell reconstitution after alpha-beta-depleted transplantation in children. TCRdb ran MiXCR on the PCR reads and lists one entry per CDR3 protein. The sample consists of approximately 350,000 distinct CDR3 sequences, around 15% of them appearing once. The specimen comprised PBMCs, mostly from graft donor cells, sampled 360 days after TCRalphabeta/CD19-depleted stem cell transplant. The receptor source for this set is a male patient aged 2 to 9 who had a stem cell transplant for acute lymphoblastic leukemia, so the T cells may come from the graft donor. Both conserved end residues are part of each CDR3. The D gene is left open where the match is weak. Expanded clones are given a class, and other clones once, few, many or no size at all.

TRBV20-1,TRBJ1-2,TRBD1,few,16,TGCAGTGCTAGGGGAATACCGGCGCCGGGACAGGGTATATTCACCTTC,CSARGIPAPGQGIFTF
TRBV4-2,TRBJ2-1,NA,NA,15,TGTGCCAGCAGCCGCGAGGATCTCTCCTACAATGAGCAGTTCTTC,CASSREDLSYNEQFF
TRBV29-1,TRBJ2-1,NA,many,15,TGCAGCGTTGAAGACACCTTGGAGGGGCTGAATGAGCAGTTCTTC,CSVEDTLEGLNEQFF
TRBV7-2,TRBJ1-5,NA,NA,15,TGTGCCAGCAGCCCCCGGGCAGGGGACAATCAGCCCCAGCATTTT,CASSPRAGDNQPQHF
TRBV12-3/TRBV12-4,TRBJ2-1,NA,few,15,TGTGCCAGCAGTTTATTAGCGTGGTCCTACAATGAGCAGTTCTTC,CASSLLAWSYNEQFF
TRBV4-3,TRBJ2-2,NA,few,13,TGCGCCAGCAGCCAAGATCTCTACGGGGAGCTGTTTTTT,CASSQDLYGELFF
TRBV20-1,TRBJ2-3,TRBD2,few,15,TGCAGTGCCCCCTATACTAGCGGGAACACAGATACGCAGTATTTT,CSAPYTSGNTDTQYF
TRBV20-1,TRBJ2-1,NA,few,15,TGCAGTGCTAGAGGTGCCAAGAGCGTATACAATGAGCAGTTCTTC,CSARGAKSVYNEQFF
TRBV9,TRBJ2-1,NA,few,16,TGTGCCAGCAGCGCCGAGGGACTCGACTCCTACAATGAGCAGTTCTTC,CASSAEGLDSYNEQFF
TRBV11-2,TRBJ2-5,NA,NA,13,TGTGCCAGCAGCCCCGACAGGCGTGAGACCCAGTACTTC,CASSPDRRETQYF
TRBV4-1,TRBJ2-1,TRBD1,NA,16,TGCGCCAGCAGCCCCTTGACCGGGACAGTGGGCAATGAGCAGTTCTTC,CASSPLTGTVGNEQFF
TRBV5-1,TRBJ1-4,TRBD1,many,16,TGCGCCAGCAGCTTGGGACCGGGACAGACTAATGAAAAACTGTTTTTT,CASSLGPGQTNEKLFF
TRBV19,TRBJ2-7,NA,few,12,TGTGCCAGTAGCACCCGAGGGACCGATCAGTACTTC,CASSTRGTDQYF
TRBV20-1,TRBJ2-5,TRBD1,few,15,TGCAGTGCTAGGGGGACAGGGGCCTGGGAAGAGACCCAGTACTTC,CSARGTGAWEETQYF
TRBV6-2/TRBV6-3,TRBJ2-3,TRBD2,many,15,TGTGCCACCTCACTAGCGGGACATAGCACAGATACGCAGTATTTT,CATSLAGHSTDTQYF
TRBV7-9,TRBJ2-5,NA,few,15,TGTGCCAGCAGCAGTATAGGCCGCCTACAAGAGACCCAGTACTTC,CASSSIGRLQETQYF
TRBV10-3,TRBJ2-1,NA,few,15,TGTGCCATCAGTGAGTTAGGACCCACCTACAATGAGCAGTTCTTC,CAISELGPTYNEQFF
TRBV20-1,TRBJ2-5,TRBD2,few,14,TGCAGTGCTAGGCGGACTAGCGCACAAGAGACCCAGTACTTC,CSARRTSAQETQYF
TRBV28,TRBJ1-2,TRBD1,few,15,TGTGCCAGCAGTCAAGGGACAGGGGGCCGTCCGGGCTACACCTTC,CASSQGTGGRPGYTF
TRBV27,TRBJ2-3,NA,NA,19,TGTGCCAGCAGTCTGTTTAGCACCGGAGGTCCGGGTGGTTCAGATACGCAGTATTTT,CASSLFSTGGPGGSDTQYF
TRBV9,TRBJ2-1,NA,few,15,TGTGCCAGCGGCCGAGAGGCCCCCTTTTACAATGAGCAGTTCTTC,CASGREAPFYNEQFF
TRBV10-3,TRBJ1-1,NA,NA,14,TGTGCCATCAGTGGTCGCGAAGGGGGGACTGAAGCTTTCTTT,CAISGREGGTEAFF
TRBV28,TRBJ2-3,TRBD2,few,15,TGTGCCAGCACGCCGACTAGCTTTACCACAGATACGCAGTATTTT,CASTPTSFTTDTQYF
TRBV7-6,TRBJ2-7,TRBD2,NA,17,TGTGCCAGCAGCTATAGTCTAGCGGGAGGGCCTGGCTACGAGCAGTACTTC,CASSYSLAGGPGYEQYF
TRBV7-2,TRBJ1-2,TRBD1,NA,15,TGTGCCAGCAGCTTAAGGTCCGGGACAGAGTATGGCTACACCTTC,CASSLRSGTEYGYTF
TRBV4-1,TRBJ2-5,NA,few,15,TGCGCCAGCAGCCACCTGATACTAGTAGGCGGGACCCAGTACTTC,CASSHLILVGGTQYF
TRBV12-3/TRBV12-4,TRBJ1-5,NA,NA,13,TGTGCCAGCAGTTTTCTGGGGAATCAGCCCCAGCATTTT,CASSFLGNQPQHF